The next 13 T cell receptor beta chains were all read from a single sample in a study of T cells in Graves' hyperthyroidism and ophthalmopathy. RNA transcripts yielded amplified TCR beta CDR3 regions. TCR CDR3 underwent first-round RT-PCR with the HTBI primer set. TCRdb processed the multiplex PCR reads anew with MiXCR; each CDR3 protein has one entry. The table shows more than 650,000 distinct CDR3 sequences, with about 14% occurring only once. The specimen was blood. The receptors stem from a woman aged 18-29 years with Graves' hyperthyroidism.

This clonotype was seen repeatedly, ten times or more. The gene calls are TRBV30 and TRBJ1-1; D unclear. V lost 2 bases and J 0 bases, leaving 1 base between the germline ends. Germline assignment: CDR1 GTSNPN and CDR2 SVGIG (reference sequence). CDR3 length: 11 amino acids. The CDR3 spells CAWSMNTEAFF. CDR3 sequence (DNA): TGTGCCTGGAGTATGAACACTGAAGCTTTCTTT.

This clonotype has ten or more counts. The J gene is TRBJ2-1, the V gene TRBV19, with 9 nucleotides matching TRBD2. Germline CDR1 reads LNHDA; CDR2 reads SQIVND (reference sequence). Trimming at V came to 1 base and at J to 4 bases, leaving 2 bases not matched to a gene. CDR3 length equals 15 residues. The CDR3 coding sequence is TGTGCCAGTAGTATAGGGACTAGCGCATACAATGAGCAGTTCTTC. Translated, it gives CASSIGTSAYNEQFF.

This clonotype was seen a handful of times. The chain joins TRBV20-1 to TRBJ2-1; 12 bases align to TRBD2. Losses at the gene ends were 0 bases for V and 3 bases for J; bases not matched to a gene: 6. CDR3 size: 17 residues. Germline lookup yields CDR1 DFQATT and CDR2 SNEGSKA (reference sequence). CDR3 coding DNA: TGCAGTGCTAGAGATCTAGCGGGAGGGCCGGGCTACAATGAGCAGTTCTTC. Protein sequence: CSARDLAGGPGYNEQFF.

This clonotype has just a few counts. V gene TRBV10-3 combines with J gene TRBJ2-1; unclear D gene. Germline V lookup: CDR1 ENHRY, CDR2 SYGVKD. This CDR3 has 13 amino acids. Trimming shortened V by 9 bases and J by 4 bases, and 13 bases separated the two germline ends. CDR3 DNA: TGTGCCATTTCGTCGGAACCGTACAATGAGCAGTTCTTC. Amino acids: CAISSEPYNEQFF.

Many counts were recorded for this clonotype. V usage is TRBV2 and J usage is TRBJ2-2, with 11 nucleotides matching TRBD2. CDR1 SNHLY and CDR2 FYNNEI come from the germline V gene. The CDR3 runs to 15 residues. Trimming took 6 bases from V and 1 from J; bases not matched to a gene: 1. The chain's CDR3 is CASRGLAENTGELFF. CDR3 nucleotide sequence: TGTGCCAGCAGGGGACTAGCGGAGAACACCGGGGAGCTGTTTTTT.

This clonotype occurred many times. V and J are TRBV11-2 and TRBJ2-5, with D possibly matching TRBD2 (6 bases). V was shortened by 0 bases and J by 1 base, with 15 bases between the two germline ends. Germline loops: CDR1 SGHAT, CDR2 FQNNGV. CDR3 length: 17 residues. The CDR3 region is CASSLEGFKRVQETQYF. The CDR3 DNA follows: TGTGCCAGCAGCTTAGAAGGGTTCAAGCGGGTCCAAGAGACCCAGTACTTC.

V gene TRBV11-2 combines with J gene TRBJ2-1; 7 nucleotides match TRBD1. Trimming removed 6 bases from V and 7 bases from J; junction bases left unmatched: 21. CDR1 and CDR2 (germline): SGHAT, FQNNGV. This CDR3 is built from 18 residues. DNA of the CDR3: TGTGCCAGCAGTCCGCCCCCCCCCCACGACAGGGCCTGGAATGAGCAGTTCTTC. Protein sequence: CASSPPPPHDRAWNEQFF.

In its sample, this clonotype was seen many times. The chain employs TRBV18 and TRBJ2-1; D is uncertain. There are 17 residues in the CDR3. The V gene's germline CDR1 is KGHSH and CDR2 LQKENI. Deletions cut 5 bases from V and 0 bases from J, with 17 bases between. CDR3 protein: CASSYVEHLSSYNEQFF. CDR3 DNA: TGTGCCAGCTCATATGTAGAGCACCTGAGCTCCTACAATGAGCAGTTCTTC.

There are many counts of this clonotype. The V call is TRBV14, the J call TRBJ2-3; possible D gene TRBD1, 6 bases. V shed 2 bases and J shed 11 bases, with 11 bases lying between them. CDR1 and CDR2 from the germline V gene are SGHDN and FVKESK. The CDR3 consists of 12 residues. The CDR3 spells CASSQHRAQQYF. CDR3 DNA: TGTGCCAGCAGCCAACACAGGGCACAGCAGTATTTT.

Many counts were recorded for this clonotype. The chain carries TRBV7-3 and TRBJ2-3; 7 bases are a match to TRBD2. Trimming at V came to 3 bases and at J to 6 bases, leaving 6 bases not matched to a gene. Germline values: CDR1 SGHTA, CDR2 FQGTGA. This CDR3 spans 14 amino acids. The CDR3 here is CASSLGGTHDTQYF. Written as DNA, the CDR3 is TGTGCCAGCAGCTTGGGGGGGACGCACGATACGCAGTATTTT.

This clonotype was recorded at least ten times. V gene TRBV18 combines with J gene TRBJ2-7; 7 bases are shared with TRBD2. The V gene end was trimmed by 3 bases and the J gene end by 5 bases; junction bases not matched to a gene: 7. There are 14 residues in the CDR3. The germline gives CDR1 KGHSH, CDR2 LQKENI. The CDR3 loop is CASSPGPGGDEQYF. DNA for the CDR3: TGTGCCAGCTCACCCGGACCGGGAGGCGACGAGCAGTACTTC.

This clonotype has only a few counts. V and J are TRBV5-6 and TRBJ1-2; D call uncertain. Germline V gene data show CDR1 as SGHDT and CDR2 as YYEEEE. The CDR3 is 13 amino acids. The ends were cut back, 3 bases at V and 1 base at J, with 7 bases in the middle. CDR3 in DNA: TGTGCCAGCAGCTCCGGGAATAACTATGGCTACACCTTC. Its translation: CASSSGNNYGYTF.

This clonotype was counted ten times or more. The V call is TRBV20-1, the J call TRBJ1-2; TRBD1 aligns across 8 bases. V was pared by 2 bases and J by 7 bases, with 6 bases of the junction left unmatched. The CDR3 consists of 13 residues. Germline values: CDR1 DFQATT, CDR2 SNEGSKA (reference sequence). The DNA of the CDR3 is TGCAGTGCTAGACTGGACAGGGTGGCTGGCTACACCTTC. Translation gives CSARLDRVAGYTF.